This T cell receptor beta chain was observed in a study of blood T cell repertoires in COVID-19. Study at large: There were acute and convalescent COVID-19 samples, and they came from the United States, Italy and Spain.

In the study's own analysis: Amplification of reference gene primers provided the estimated nucleated cell counts. Repertoires were generated with immunoSEQ multiplex PCR, while TCRdb's copy carries only in-frame clones and drops some. Clone size and the V and J calls come from that table; the DNA yielded D and trimming. This table has approximately 300,000 clones, roughly 90% appearing once. Those who participated ranged in age from roughly 18 to 90 years and resided in about two dozen US areas. Clinical histories supplied by participants themselves formed the basis of cohort assignment. CDR1 and CDR2 (germline): LNHDA, SQIVND (reference sequence). The CDR3 length is 11 residues.

The sample comprised PBMCs or T cells enriched from blood (not recorded which). This clonotype was sampled from a woman aged 25 to 39 who had been exposed to COVID-19. J is TRBJ2-7 and V is TRBV19, with D perhaps matching TRBD1 (6 bases). The CDR3 nucleotides are TGTGAGTCGGACAGTTACTACGAGCAGTACTTC. Its translation is CESDSYYEQYF. The full variable domain, completed using reference TRBV19 and TRBJ2-7, is DGGITQSPKYLFRKEGQNVTLSCEQNLNHDAMYWYRQDPGQGLRLIYYSQIVNDFQKGDIAEGYSVSREKKESFPLTVTSAQKNPTAFYLCESDSYYEQYFGPGTRLTVT.